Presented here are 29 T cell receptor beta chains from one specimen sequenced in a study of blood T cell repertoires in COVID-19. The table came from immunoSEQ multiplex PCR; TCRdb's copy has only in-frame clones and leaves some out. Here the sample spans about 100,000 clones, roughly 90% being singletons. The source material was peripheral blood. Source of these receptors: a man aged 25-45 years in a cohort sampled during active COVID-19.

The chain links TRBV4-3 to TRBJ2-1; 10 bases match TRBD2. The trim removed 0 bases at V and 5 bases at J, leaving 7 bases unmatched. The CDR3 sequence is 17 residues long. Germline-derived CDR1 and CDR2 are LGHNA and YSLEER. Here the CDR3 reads CASSQDAQRGGDNEQFF. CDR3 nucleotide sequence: TGCGCCAGCAGCCAAGATGCCCAGCGGGGGGGAGACAATGAGCAGTTCTTC.

The CDR3 nucleotides read TGTGCCAGTAGTATTCAGGGAGGGGAGACCCAGTACTTC. This gives the protein CASSIQGGETQYF. This chain joins TRBV19 and TRBJ2-5; 7 bases line up with TRBD2. Trimming at V came to 3 bases and at J to 5 bases, leaving 3 bases not matched to a gene. CDR3 length equals 13 residues. Germline V lookup: CDR1 LNHDA, CDR2 SQIVND (reference sequence).

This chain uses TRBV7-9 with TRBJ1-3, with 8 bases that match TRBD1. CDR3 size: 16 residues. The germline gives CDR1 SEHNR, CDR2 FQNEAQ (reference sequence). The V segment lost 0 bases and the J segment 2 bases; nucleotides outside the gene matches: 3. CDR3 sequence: CASSLADREAGNTIYF. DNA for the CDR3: TGTGCCAGCAGCTTAGCGGACAGGGAGGCTGGAAACACCATATATTTT.

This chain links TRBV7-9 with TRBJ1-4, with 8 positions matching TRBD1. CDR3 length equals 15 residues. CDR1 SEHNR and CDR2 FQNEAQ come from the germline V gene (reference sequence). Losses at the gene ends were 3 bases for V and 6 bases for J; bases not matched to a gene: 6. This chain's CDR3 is CASSFPTGVHEKLFF. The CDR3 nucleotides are TGTGCCAGCAGCTTCCCGACAGGGGTACATGAAAAACTGTTTTTT.

The chain's CDR3 is CASRLQTAHSYEQYF. For the CDR3, the DNA is TGTGCCAGCAGGCTACAGACGGCACATTCCTACGAGCAGTACTTC. V gene TRBV6-5 combines with J gene TRBJ2-7, with no clear D. CDR3 length equals 15 residues. Germline loops: CDR1 MNHEY, CDR2 SVGAGI. V lost 6 bases, J lost 1 base, and 16 bases lay in between.

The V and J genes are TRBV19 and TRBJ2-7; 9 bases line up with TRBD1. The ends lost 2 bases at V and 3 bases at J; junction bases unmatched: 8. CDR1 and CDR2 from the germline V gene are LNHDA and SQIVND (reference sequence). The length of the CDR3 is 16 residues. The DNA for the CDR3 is TGTGCCAGTAGTATATCTTCGGGACAGGGCCTCTACGAGCAGTACTTC. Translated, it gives CASSISSGQGLYEQYF.

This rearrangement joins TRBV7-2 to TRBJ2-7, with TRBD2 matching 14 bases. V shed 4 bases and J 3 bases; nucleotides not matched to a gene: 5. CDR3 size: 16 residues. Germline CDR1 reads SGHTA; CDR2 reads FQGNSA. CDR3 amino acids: CASSSGTSGRVYEQYF. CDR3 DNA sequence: TGTGCCAGCAGCTCCGGGACTAGCGGGAGAGTCTACGAGCAGTACTTC.

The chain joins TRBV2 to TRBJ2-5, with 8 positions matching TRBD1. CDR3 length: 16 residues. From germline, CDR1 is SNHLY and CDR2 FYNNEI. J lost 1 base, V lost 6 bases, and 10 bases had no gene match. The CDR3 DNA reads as TGTGCCAGCAGCGGCCAGGGGGCTGGGTCCCAAGAGACCCAGTACTTC. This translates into CASSGQGAGSQETQYF.

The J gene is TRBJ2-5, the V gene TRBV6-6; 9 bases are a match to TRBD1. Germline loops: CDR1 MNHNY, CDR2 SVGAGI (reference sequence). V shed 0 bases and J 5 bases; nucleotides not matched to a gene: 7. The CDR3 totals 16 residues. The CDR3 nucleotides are TGTGCCAGCAGTTACTCTTACAGGGGGCCGAGGGAGACCCAGTACTTC. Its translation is CASSYSYRGPRETQYF.

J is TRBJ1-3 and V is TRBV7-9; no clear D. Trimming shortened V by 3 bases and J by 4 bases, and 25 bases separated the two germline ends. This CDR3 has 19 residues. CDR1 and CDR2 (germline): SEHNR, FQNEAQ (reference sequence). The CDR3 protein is CASSFADYGEGPWGNTIYF. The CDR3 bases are TGTGCCAGCAGCTTTGCGGATTATGGGGAGGGTCCCTGGGGAAACACCATATATTTT.

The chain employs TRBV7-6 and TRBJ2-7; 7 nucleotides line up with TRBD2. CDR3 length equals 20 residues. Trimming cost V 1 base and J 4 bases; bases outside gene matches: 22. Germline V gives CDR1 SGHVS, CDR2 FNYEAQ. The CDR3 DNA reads TGTGCCAGCAGCTTAGATACGGTGGGGGGGACCGCCCCACTTGGGTACGAGCAGTACTTC. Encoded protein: CASSLDTVGGTAPLGYEQYF.

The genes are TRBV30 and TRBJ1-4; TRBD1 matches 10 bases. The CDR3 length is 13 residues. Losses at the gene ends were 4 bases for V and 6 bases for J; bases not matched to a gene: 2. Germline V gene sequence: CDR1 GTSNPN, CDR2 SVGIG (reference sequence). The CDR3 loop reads CAWTTGGHEKLFF. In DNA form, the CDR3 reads TGTGCCTGGACGACAGGGGGCCATGAAAAACTGTTTTTT.

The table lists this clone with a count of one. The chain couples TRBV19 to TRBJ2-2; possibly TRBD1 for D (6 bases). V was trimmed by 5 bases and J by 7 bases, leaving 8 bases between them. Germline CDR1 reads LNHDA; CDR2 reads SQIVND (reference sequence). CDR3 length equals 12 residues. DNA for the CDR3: TGTGCCAGTAGTGTCAGGGGCGGGGAGCTGTTTTTT. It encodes CASSVRGGELFF.

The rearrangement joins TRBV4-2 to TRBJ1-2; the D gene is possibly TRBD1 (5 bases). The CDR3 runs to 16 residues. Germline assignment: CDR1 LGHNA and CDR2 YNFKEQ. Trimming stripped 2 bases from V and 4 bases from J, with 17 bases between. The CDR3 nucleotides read TGTGCCAGCAGCCAAAGCCAGGGCGGGGGACTCTATGGCTACACCTTC. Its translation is CASSQSQGGGLYGYTF.

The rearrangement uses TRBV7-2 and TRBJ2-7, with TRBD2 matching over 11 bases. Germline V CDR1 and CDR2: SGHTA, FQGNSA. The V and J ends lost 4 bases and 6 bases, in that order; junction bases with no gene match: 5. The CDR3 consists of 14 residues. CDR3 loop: CASSSLAGGSEQYF. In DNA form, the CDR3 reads TGTGCCAGCAGCTCCCTAGCGGGGGGTTCCGAGCAGTACTTC. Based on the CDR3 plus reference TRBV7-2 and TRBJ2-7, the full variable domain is GAGVSQSPSNKVTEKGKDVELRCDPISGHTALYWYRQSLGQGLEFLIYFQGNSAPDKSGLPSDRFSAERTGGSVSTLTIQRTQQEDSAVYLCASSSLAGGSEQYFGPGTRLTVT.

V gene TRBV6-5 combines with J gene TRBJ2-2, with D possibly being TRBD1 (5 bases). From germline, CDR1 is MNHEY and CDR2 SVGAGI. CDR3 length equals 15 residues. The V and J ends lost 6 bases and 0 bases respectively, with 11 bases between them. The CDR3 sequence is CASSGQLPNTGELFF. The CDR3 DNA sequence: TGTGCCAGCAGCGGACAACTCCCGAACACCGGGGAGCTGTTTTTT.

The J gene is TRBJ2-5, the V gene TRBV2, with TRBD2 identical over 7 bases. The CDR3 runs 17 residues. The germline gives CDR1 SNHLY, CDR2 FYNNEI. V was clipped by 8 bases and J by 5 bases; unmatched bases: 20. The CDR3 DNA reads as TGTGCCAGCGGGTGGACTAGAGCGGGGCCAGCAACGGAGACCCAGTACTTC. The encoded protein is CASGWTRAGPATETQYF. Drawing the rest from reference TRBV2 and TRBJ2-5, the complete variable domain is EPEVTQTPSHQVTQMGQEVILRCVPISNHLYFYWYRQILGQKVEFLVSFYNNEISEKSEIFDDQFSVERPDGSNFTLKIRSTKLEDSAMYFCASGWTRAGPATETQYFGPGTRLLVL.

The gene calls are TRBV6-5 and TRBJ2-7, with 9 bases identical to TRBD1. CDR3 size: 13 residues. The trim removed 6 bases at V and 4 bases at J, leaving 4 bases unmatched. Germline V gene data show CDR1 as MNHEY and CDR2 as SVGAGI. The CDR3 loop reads CASRRDRAYEQYF. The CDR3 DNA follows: TGTGCCAGCAGGAGGGACAGGGCTTACGAGCAGTACTTC.

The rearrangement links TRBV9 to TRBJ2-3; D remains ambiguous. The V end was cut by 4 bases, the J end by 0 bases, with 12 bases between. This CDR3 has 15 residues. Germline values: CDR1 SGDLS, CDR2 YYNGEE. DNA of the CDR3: TGTGCCAGCAGCTTGTCAGGTGGAAGCACAGATACGCAGTATTTT. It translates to CASSLSGGSTDTQYF.

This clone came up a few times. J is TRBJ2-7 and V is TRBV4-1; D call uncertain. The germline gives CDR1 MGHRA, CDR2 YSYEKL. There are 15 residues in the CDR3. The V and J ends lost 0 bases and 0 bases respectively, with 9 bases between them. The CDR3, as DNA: TGCGCCAGCAGCCAAGATCCAACATACTCCTACGAGCAGTACTTC. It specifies CASSQDPTYSYEQYF.

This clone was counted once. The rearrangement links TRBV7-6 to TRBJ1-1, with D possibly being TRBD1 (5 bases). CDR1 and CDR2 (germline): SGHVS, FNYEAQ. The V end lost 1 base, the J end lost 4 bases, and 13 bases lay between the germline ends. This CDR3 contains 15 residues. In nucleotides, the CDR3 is TGTGCCAGCAGCTTAGTACAGGACGGGGGCACTGAAGCTTTCTTT. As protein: CASSLVQDGGTEAFF.

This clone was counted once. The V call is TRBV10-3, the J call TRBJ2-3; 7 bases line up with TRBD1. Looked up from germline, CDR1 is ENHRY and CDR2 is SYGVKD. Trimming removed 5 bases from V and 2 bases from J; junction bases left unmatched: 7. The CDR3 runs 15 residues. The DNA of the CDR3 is TGTGCCATCAGTCGCGGACAGGCCTCCACAGATACGCAGTATTTT. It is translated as CAISRGQASTDTQYF.

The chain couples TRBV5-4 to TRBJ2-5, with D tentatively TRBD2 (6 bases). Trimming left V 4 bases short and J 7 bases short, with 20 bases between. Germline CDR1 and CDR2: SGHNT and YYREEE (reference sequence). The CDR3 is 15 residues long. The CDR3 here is CASSRAGTAEGTQYF. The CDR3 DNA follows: TGTGCCAGCAGCCGGGCGGGGACCGCTGAGGGGACCCAGTACTTC.

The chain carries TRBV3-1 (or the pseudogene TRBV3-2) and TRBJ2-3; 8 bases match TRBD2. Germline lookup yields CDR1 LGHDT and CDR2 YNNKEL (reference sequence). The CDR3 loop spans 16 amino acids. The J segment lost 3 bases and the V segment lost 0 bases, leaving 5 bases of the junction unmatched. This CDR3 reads CASSQELRGGTDTQYF. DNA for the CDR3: TGTGCCAGCAGCCAAGAACTCCGGGGGGGGACAGATACGCAGTATTTT.

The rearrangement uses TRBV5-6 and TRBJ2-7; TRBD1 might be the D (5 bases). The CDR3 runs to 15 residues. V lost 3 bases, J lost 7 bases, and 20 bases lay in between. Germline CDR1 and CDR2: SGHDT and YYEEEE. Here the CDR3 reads CASSWKDRDTQEQYF. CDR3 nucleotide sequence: TGTGCCAGCAGCTGGAAAGACAGAGACACTCAAGAGCAGTACTTC.

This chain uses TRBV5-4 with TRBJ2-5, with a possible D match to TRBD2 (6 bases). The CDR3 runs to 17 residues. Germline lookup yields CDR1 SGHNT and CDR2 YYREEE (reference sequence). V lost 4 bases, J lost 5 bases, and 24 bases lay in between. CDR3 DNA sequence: TGTGCCAGCAGCCAAGGAGGAGGGAAACCTAAACGGGAGACCCAGTACTTC. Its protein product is CASSQGGGKPKRETQYF.

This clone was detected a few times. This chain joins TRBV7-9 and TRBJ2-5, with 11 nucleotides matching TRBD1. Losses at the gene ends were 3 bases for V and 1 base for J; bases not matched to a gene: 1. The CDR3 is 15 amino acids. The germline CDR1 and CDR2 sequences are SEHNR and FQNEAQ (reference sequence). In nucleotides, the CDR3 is TGTGCCAGCAGCTTTGGGACAGGGGGCCAAGAGACCCAGTACTTC. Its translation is CASSFGTGGQETQYF.

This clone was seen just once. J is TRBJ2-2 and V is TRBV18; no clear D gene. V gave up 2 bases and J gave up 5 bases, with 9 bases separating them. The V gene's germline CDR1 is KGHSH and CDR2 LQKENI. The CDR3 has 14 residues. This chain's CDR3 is CASSPSLGTGELFF. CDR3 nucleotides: TGTGCCAGCTCACCATCCCTAGGTACCGGGGAGCTGTTTTTT. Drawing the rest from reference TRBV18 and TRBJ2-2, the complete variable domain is NAGVMQNPRHLVRRRGQEARLRCSPMKGHSHVYWYRQLPEEGLKFMVYLQKENIIDESGMPKERFSAEFPKEGPSILRIQQVVRGDSAAYFCASSPSLGTGELFFGEGSRLTVL.

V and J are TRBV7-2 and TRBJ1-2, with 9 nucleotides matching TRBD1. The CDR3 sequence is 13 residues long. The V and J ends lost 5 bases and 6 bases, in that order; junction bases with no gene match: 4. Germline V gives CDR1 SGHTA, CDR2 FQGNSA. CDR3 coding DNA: TGTGCCAGCAGCCCGGGACAGGGTCATGGCTACACCTTC. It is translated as CASSPGQGHGYTF.